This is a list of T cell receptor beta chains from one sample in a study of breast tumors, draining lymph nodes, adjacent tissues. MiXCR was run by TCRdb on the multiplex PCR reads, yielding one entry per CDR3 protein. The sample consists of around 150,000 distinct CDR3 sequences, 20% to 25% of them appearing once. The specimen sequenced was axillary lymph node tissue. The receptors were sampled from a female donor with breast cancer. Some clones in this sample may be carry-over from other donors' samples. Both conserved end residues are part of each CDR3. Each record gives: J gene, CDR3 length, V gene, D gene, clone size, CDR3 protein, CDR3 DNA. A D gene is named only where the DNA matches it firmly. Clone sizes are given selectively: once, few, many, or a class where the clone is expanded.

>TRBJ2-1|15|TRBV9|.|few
CAGSVDRHASNEQFF
TGTGCCGGCAGCGTAGACAGGCACGCTTCCAATGAGCAGTTCTTC
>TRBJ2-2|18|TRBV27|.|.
CASSLQFLAPLSTGELLF
TGTGCCAGCAGTTTACAGTTCCTTGCACCCTTGAGCACCGGGGAGCTGCTTTTT
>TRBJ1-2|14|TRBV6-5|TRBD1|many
CASSTDRGGYGYTF
TGTGCCAGCAGCACGGACAGGGGTGGCTATGGCTACACCTTC
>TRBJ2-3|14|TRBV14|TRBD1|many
CASSQVGGPDTQYF
TGTGCCAGCAGCCAAGTAGGGGGCCCAGATACGCAGTATTTT
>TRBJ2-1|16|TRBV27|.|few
CASSFGTSSSYNEQFF
TGTGCCAGCAGTTTCGGGACTTCGAGCTCCTACAATGAGCAGTTCTTC
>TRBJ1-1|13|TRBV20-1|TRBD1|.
CSARAGGFTEAFF
TGCAGTGCTAGGGCAGGGGGTTTCACTGAAGCTTTCTTT
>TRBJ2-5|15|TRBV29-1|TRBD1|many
CSVASGTGGEETQYF
TGCAGCGTTGCCTCCGGGACAGGGGGCGAAGAGACCCAGTACTTC
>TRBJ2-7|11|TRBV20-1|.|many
CSALRGYEQYF
TGCAGTGCTCTCAGGGGATACGAGCAGTACTTC
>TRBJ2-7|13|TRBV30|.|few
CAWSVGANYEQYF
TGTGCCTGGAGTGTTGGAGCAAACTACGAGCAGTACTTC
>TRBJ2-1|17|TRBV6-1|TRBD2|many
CASRQTSGKGSYNEQFF
TGTGCCAGCAGGCAGACTAGCGGGAAAGGTTCCTACAATGAGCAGTTCTTC
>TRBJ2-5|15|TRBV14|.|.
CASSQEGGVRETQYF
TGTGCCAGCAGCCAAGAGGGGGGAGTACGCGAGACCCAGTACTTC
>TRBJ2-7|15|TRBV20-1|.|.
CGASKSSGGNYEQYF
TGCGGCGCTAGTAAAAGTAGCGGAGGGAACTACGAGCAGTACTTC
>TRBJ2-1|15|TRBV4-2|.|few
CASSQDPPPRNEQFF
TGTGCCAGCAGCCAAGATCCCCCTCCTCGGAATGAGCAGTTCTTC
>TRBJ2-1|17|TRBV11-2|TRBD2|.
CASSFLTSGSPYNEQFF
TGTGCCAGCAGCTTTTTGACTAGCGGGAGTCCCTACAATGAGCAGTTCTTC
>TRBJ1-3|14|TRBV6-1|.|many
CASTQRASGNTIYF
TGTGCCAGCACCCAAAGGGCGTCTGGAAACACCATATATTTT